This TCR beta chain was captured in a study of T cell responses to AZD1222 COVID-19 vaccine. Study-level points and caveats: Possibly, clonal diversity was underestimated; donors were largely white British and included more females. Spike-wide coverage was observed for vaccine-associated CD4 TCRs, with dominant responses at 160-218 and 743-854. Spike-specific TCR breadth and depth both grew after two AZD1222 doses.

The V end lost 4 bases, the J end lost 2 bases, and 19 bases lay between the germline ends. Per germline, CDR1 SGHRS and CDR2 YFSETQ. The CDR3 sequence is 16 residues long. This table comes from immunoSEQ multiplex PCR, and its TCRdb copy is limited to in-frame clones, with some not included. Among about 75,000 clones listed, 80% to 90% were seen once. This clone is classed as medium-sized. Its target is unknown. The receptor was isolated from an adult who received the AZD1222 COVID-19 vaccine. This chain joins TRBV5-1 and TRBJ2-7, with a tentative D call TRBD2 (5 bases). The input for sequencing was peripheral blood, taken 28 days after the second AZD1222 dose. CDR3 coding DNA: TGCGCCAGCAGCGGGCACATGTCGGGAATGGCCTACGAGCAGTACTTC. Protein product: CASSGHMSGMAYEQYF.